The 25 T cell receptor beta chains reported below all come from one sample, sequenced in a study of blood T cells in healthy people across ages (dated by TCRdb to about 2015). The library came from 5' RACE. Sequenced using an Illumina HiSeq 2500. A second PCR of about 6 to 11 cycles was run with a J-beta primer mix and a sample-barcoded 5' primer. TCRdb ran its own pipeline on the public reads, namely fastp trimming at Q25 and MiXCR clone calling, and kept in-frame beta chains. Duplicate CDR3 protein sequences are folded into a single record with the most common DNA and genes. The sample has about 500,000 distinct CDR3 sequences on record, around 24% of them singletons. Roughly 9% of the sample goes to the ten largest clones. These data are also associated with another study on T cells of mothers and their children.

Sequenced sample: blood. The receptor source for this set is a boy under 18 in good health.

The chain couples TRBV20-1 to TRBJ2-7, with TRBD1 identical over 9 bases. In germline, CDR1 is DFQATT, CDR2 SNEGSKA (reference sequence). The ends lost 6 bases at V and 0 bases at J; junction bases unmatched: 6. CDR3 length: 14 residues. The DNA for the CDR3 is TGCAGTGCCCAGACAGGGGGAAGCTCCTACGAGCAGTACTTC. Its translation is CSAQTGGSSYEQYF.

This chain connects TRBV19 to TRBJ2-3; D uncertain. The CDR3 runs to 14 residues. V dropped 5 bases and J dropped 5 bases, with 14 bases sitting between them. CDR1 and CDR2 from the germline V gene are LNHDA and SQIVND (reference sequence). CDR3 sequence: CASSADGFQDTQYF. CDR3 nucleotide sequence: TGTGCCAGTAGTGCCGACGGGTTCCAAGATACGCAGTATTTT.

Only a few counts were recorded for this clonotype. The junction departs from germline at one end; a sequencing error may be responsible. This rearrangement joins TRBV14 to TRBJ2-5; the match to TRBD2 covers 8 bases. Germline V lookup: CDR1 SGHDN, CDR2 FVKESK. The CDR3 has 18 amino acids. In DNA, the CDR3 is TGTGCCAACAGCCAAGATCCCGGCGGGGGGCTATACCAAGAGACCCAGTACTTC. Protein: CANSQDPGGGLYQETQYF.

The chain uses TRBV29-1 and TRBJ2-3; D perhaps matches TRBD1 (6 bases). Germline CDR1 is SQVTM and CDR2 is ANQGSEA. This CDR3 region has 14 residues. With 6 bases removed from V and 6 bases from J, the gap between germline ends came to 19 bases. CDR3: CSVQGTVSSDTQYF. DNA for the CDR3: TGCAGCGTCCAGGGGACGGTTTCTAGTGATACGCAGTATTTT.

The chain carries TRBV7-9 and TRBJ1-2; D may be TRBD1 (6 bases). The V gene's germline CDR1 is SEHNR and CDR2 FQNEAQ (reference sequence). Trimming removed 2 bases from V and 2 bases from J, with 21 bases in between. The CDR3 contains 18 residues. The CDR3 DNA follows: TGTGCCAGCAGCTTATACTTCGCAGGGGCGAAACGAAACTATGGCTACACCTTC. This gives the protein CASSLYFAGAKRNYGYTF.

The rearrangement joins TRBV27 to TRBJ1-1; D possibly corresponds to TRBD1 (6 bases). Trimming took off 8 bases at V and 4 bases at J, with 20 bases between the two ends. Germline V lookup: CDR1 MNHEY, CDR2 SMNVEV (reference sequence). CDR3 length: 15 residues. The CDR3 reads CASQNVQGLGTEAFF. CDR3 nucleotides: TGTGCCAGCCAGAACGTCCAGGGGCTGGGCACTGAAGCTTTCTTT.

The table lists this clonotype with a few counts. J is TRBJ1-4 and V is TRBV5-1; TRBD1 matches at 10 bases. The CDR3 runs 14 residues. Germline loops: CDR1 SGHRS, CDR2 YFSETQ. Trimming took 7 bases from V and 8 from J; bases not matched to a gene: 8. As DNA, the CDR3 is TGCGCCAGCCGCAGAGACAGGGGGCAGGAAAAACTGTTTTTT. Translating gives CASRRDRGQEKLFF.

V gene TRBV19 combines with J gene TRBJ2-1; TRBD2 agrees at 16 bases. V dropped 11 bases and J dropped 5; count of bases not matched to a gene: 18. The CDR3 consists of 19 residues. From germline, CDR1 is LNHDA and CDR2 SQIVND (reference sequence). CDR3 in amino acids: CAVGHPGLAGGPGHNEQFF. In DNA form, the CDR3 reads TGTGCCGTGGGACACCCGGGACTAGCGGGAGGGCCAGGGCACAATGAGCAGTTCTTC.

This clonotype has only a few counts. This rearrangement joins TRBV9 to TRBJ2-5; 8 bases agree with TRBD1. The DNA matches TRBJ2-7 better at its end, which makes the J call doubtful. The CDR3 sequence is 15 residues long. From germline, CDR1 is SGDLS and CDR2 YYNGEE. This CDR3 reads CASSPRDRTYFEQYF. DNA of the CDR3: TGTGCCAGCAGCCCCCGGGACAGGACTTATTTCGAGCAGTACTTC.

In this sample, this clonotype turned up many times. This chain connects TRBV28 to TRBJ2-4; D not resolved. V lost 3 bases and J 2 bases, leaving 8 bases between the germline ends. The CDR3 has 14 amino acids. The germline V gene encodes CDR1 MDHEN and CDR2 SYDVKM. This chain's CDR3 is CASSFGLTKNIQYF. The CDR3 DNA reads TGTGCCAGCAGTTTTGGGTTAACCAAAAACATTCAGTACTTC. The full variable domain, completed using reference TRBV28 and TRBJ2-4, is DVKVTQSSRYLVKRTGEKVFLECVQDMDHENMFWYRQDPGLGLRLIYFSYDVKMKEKGDIPEGYSVSREKKERFSLILESASTNQTSMYLCASSFGLTKNIQYFGAGTRLSVL.

This clonotype has a handful of counts. This rearrangement joins TRBV2 to TRBJ1-2; weak D call: TRBD1 (5 bases). Germline CDR1 and CDR2: SNHLY and FYNNEI. V was clipped by 4 bases and J by 2 bases, with 11 bases between them. The CDR3 extends over 14 amino acids. CDR3 coding DNA: TGTGCCAGCAGTGGACAGTCATCCAACTATGGCTACACCTTC. Translated: CASSGQSSNYGYTF.

The V and J genes are TRBV4-1 and TRBJ2-2, with 8 bases lining up with TRBD1. This CDR3 contains 16 residues. The V gene end was trimmed by 2 bases and the J gene end by 1 base; junction bases not matched to a gene: 3. The germline V gene has CDR1 MGHRA and CDR2 YSYEKL. The CDR3, as DNA: TGCGCCAGCAGCCAACCGACAGGGGTGAACACCGGGGAGCTGTTTTTT. Its protein is CASSQPTGVNTGELFF.

CDR3 loop: CASSRQGWGTGELFF. The CDR3, as DNA: TGCGCCAGCAGTCGACAGGGTTGGGGCACCGGGGAGCTGTTTTTT. This chain links TRBV4-3 with TRBJ2-2; 7 bases are a match to TRBD1. Germline CDR1 and CDR2: LGHNA and YSLEER. With V trimmed by 6 bases and J by 4 bases, 8 bases remained unmatched. This CDR3 contains 15 residues.

The chain couples TRBV28 to TRBJ2-7, with D perhaps matching TRBD2 (6 bases). V was cut by 6 bases and J by 4 bases, with 16 bases left in between. This CDR3 is built from 14 residues. CDR1 MDHEN and CDR2 SYDVKM come from the germline V gene. This chain's CDR3 is CASSVDYTNYEQYF. The DNA of the CDR3 is TGTGCCAGCAGCGTGGACTATACTAATTACGAGCAGTACTTC. The full variable domain, its missing parts supplied by reference TRBV28 and TRBJ2-7, is DVKVTQSSRYLVKRTGEKVFLECVQDMDHENMFWYRQDPGLGLRLIYFSYDVKMKEKGDIPEGYSVSREKKERFSLILESASTNQTSMYLCASSVDYTNYEQYFGPGTRLTVT.

This clonotype was picked up a small number of times. The chain links TRBV6-6 to TRBJ2-1, with 8 bases aligning to TRBD2. The CDR3 is made up of 15 amino acids. V was pared by 0 bases and J by 4 bases, with 2 bases of the junction left unmatched. The V gene's germline CDR1 is MNHNY and CDR2 SVGAGI (reference sequence). The CDR3 sequence: CASSYSVAGYNEQFF. In DNA form, the CDR3 reads TGTGCCAGCAGTTACTCTGTAGCGGGGTACAATGAGCAGTTCTTC.

This clonotype has a handful of counts. J is TRBJ1-5 and V is TRBV19; 8 bases line up with TRBD1. Trimming at V came to 3 bases and at J to 2 bases, leaving 12 bases not matched to a gene. Germline V gene sequence: CDR1 LNHDA, CDR2 SQIVND (reference sequence). This CDR3 region has 18 residues. The CDR3 sequence is CASSMGQVAGQGNQPQHF. CDR3 DNA sequence: TGTGCCAGTAGTATGGGGCAGGTGGCGGGACAGGGCAATCAGCCCCAGCATTTT.

CDR3 protein: CASSSGHRDGKNIQYF. CDR3 DNA: TGTGCCAGCAGCTCTGGACACAGGGATGGCAAAAACATTCAGTACTTC. J is TRBJ2-4 and V is TRBV7-3; perhaps TRBD1 as D (6 bases). Germline values: CDR1 SGHTA, CDR2 FQGTGA. The CDR3 is 16 residues long. The V gene lost 4 bases and the J gene lost 3 bases, with 16 bases spanning the gap.

On this clonotype: At one end the junction does not follow the germline gene, possibly because of a read error. This chain links TRBV4-1 with TRBJ2-7; tentatively, D is TRBD2 (5 bases). Germline CDR1 and CDR2: MGHRA and YSYEKL. This CDR3 spans 16 amino acids. CDR3 amino acids: CASGQDSRRVDYEQYF. The CDR3 nucleotides are TGCGCCAGCGGCCAAGATTCGAGGCGGGTCGATTACGAGCAGTACTTC.

This clonotype appeared a few times. The genes are TRBV30 and TRBJ1-1, with D unresolved. The CDR3 spans 12 residues. The V gene's germline CDR1 is GTSNPN and CDR2 SVGIG (reference sequence). Between the trimmed V and J ends, which lost 0 bases and 5 bases, there was a span of 7 bases. Here the CDR3 DNA reads TGTGCCTGGAGTGTACTGTATACTGAAGCTTTCTTT. Amino acid sequence: CAWSVLYTEAFF. Filled out from reference TRBV30 and TRBJ1-1, the complete variable domain reads SQTIHQWPATLVQPVGSPLSLECTVEGTSNPNLYWYRQAAGRGLQLLFYSVGIGQISSEVPQNLSASRPQDRQFILSSKKLLLSDSGFYLCAWSVLYTEAFFGQGTRLTVV.

J is TRBJ1-4 and V is TRBV11-2, with D tentatively TRBD1 (6 bases). CDR1 SGHAT and CDR2 FQNNGV come from the germline V gene. The CDR3 is 12 amino acids. V was clipped by 6 bases and J by 8 bases, with 10 bases between them. CDR3 region: CASSLDREKLFF. The CDR3 DNA is TGTGCCAGCAGTCTAGACAGGGAAAAACTGTTTTTT.

The chain joins TRBV4-1 to TRBJ2-1; 10 bases agree with TRBD2. Losses at the gene ends were 0 bases for V and 4 bases for J; bases not matched to a gene: 3. Germline CDR1 and CDR2: MGHRA and YSYEKL. There are 16 residues in the CDR3. For the CDR3, the DNA is TGCGCCAGCAGCCAAGAGTGGACTAGCGGTTACAATGAGCAGTTCTTC. This sequence encodes CASSQEWTSGYNEQFF.

J is TRBJ2-2 and V is TRBV7-2; D might be TRBD1 (5 bases). Germline V gives CDR1 SGHTA, CDR2 FQGNSA. The CDR3 length is 16 residues. V was shortened by 0 bases and J by 6 bases, with 14 bases between the two germline ends. This CDR3 reads CASSLAIGVGAGELFF. CDR3 coding DNA: TGTGCCAGCAGCTTAGCGATAGGGGTTGGGGCCGGGGAGCTGTTTTTT.

This clonotype has more than one count but fewer than ten. The chain recombines TRBV7-2 with TRBJ1-4; D gene ambiguous. V lost 4 bases and J lost 5, with 17 bases in between. Germline loops: CDR1 SGHTA, CDR2 FQGNSA. The CDR3 is 16 amino acids. The CDR3 coding sequence is TGTGCCAGCAGCTACGGATACAGAGAACTCAATGAAAAACTGTTTTTT. Translated, it gives CASSYGYRELNEKLFF. Together with reference TRBV7-2 and TRBJ1-4, the CDR3 gives the full variable domain: GAGVSQSPSNKVTEKGKDVELRCDPISGHTALYWYRQSLGQGLEFLIYFQGNSAPDKSGLPSDRFSAERTGGSVSTLTIQRTQQEDSAVYLCASSYGYRELNEKLFFGSGTQLSVL.

The chain recombines TRBV5-1 with TRBJ2-2; possible D gene TRBD2, 5 bases. V dropped 8 bases and J dropped 5 bases, with 16 bases sitting between them. CDR1 SGHRS and CDR2 YFSETQ come from the germline V gene. The CDR3 is 14 residues long. The CDR3 nucleotides are TGCGCCAGTGGCTCTACCCCGGGGACCGGGGAGCTGTTTTTT. Amino acids: CASGSTPGTGELFF.

This clonotype was observed many times. The genes are TRBV6-5 and TRBJ2-7; 9 positions agree with TRBD1. Germline trimming cut 1 base from V and 7 bases from J; bases unmatched to any gene: 11. Germline CDR1 reads MNHEY; CDR2 reads SVGAGI. The CDR3 sequence is 16 residues long. CDR3 sequence: CASSYFAGTGLGEQYF. In DNA, the CDR3 is TGTGCCAGCAGTTACTTTGCCGGGACAGGGCTTGGAGAGCAGTACTTC.